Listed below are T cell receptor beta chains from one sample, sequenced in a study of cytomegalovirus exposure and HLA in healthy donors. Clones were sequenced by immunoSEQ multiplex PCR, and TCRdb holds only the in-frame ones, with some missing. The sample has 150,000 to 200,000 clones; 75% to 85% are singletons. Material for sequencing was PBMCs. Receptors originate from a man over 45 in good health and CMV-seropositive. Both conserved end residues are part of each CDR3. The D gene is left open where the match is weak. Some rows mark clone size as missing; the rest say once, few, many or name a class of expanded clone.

DNA: TGCGCCAGCCACCGACAGGGGGCGTCTCGAAAGGTCACTGAAGCTTTCTTT; CDR3: CASHRQGASRKVTEAFF; D: TRBD1; J: TRBJ1-1; V: TRBV4-1; size: -
DNA: TGTGCCAGCAGCTTGGAGACTAGCGGGACCTACGAGCAGTACTTC; CDR3: CASSLETSGTYEQYF; D: TRBD2; J: TRBJ2-7; V: TRBV7-2; size: -
DNA: TGTGCCAGCAGCTTCCCAGGTACCTACGAGCAGTACTTC; CDR3: CASSFPGTYEQYF; D: -; J: TRBJ2-7; V: TRBV5-4; size: -
DNA: TGCGCCAGCAGCCAAGGGACTAGCGGGAGGGCCCCCGGGGAGCTGTTTTTT; CDR3: CASSQGTSGRAPGELFF; D: TRBD2; J: TRBJ2-2; V: TRBV4-1; size: -
DNA: TGTGCCAGCAGTATTCTTCAGGGGATGTTCCACGAGCAGTACTTC; CDR3: CASSILQGMFHEQYF; D: -; J: TRBJ2-7; V: TRBV28; size: -
DNA: TGTGCCAGCAGCGACGCCGCCGGGACAGGAAACTATGGCTACACCTTC; CDR3: CASSDAAGTGNYGYTF; D: TRBD1; J: TRBJ1-2; V: TRBV7-9; size: -
DNA: TGCGCCAGCGGTGACAGAGAACCTGGGGCCAACGTCCTGACTTTC; CDR3: CASGDREPGANVLTF; D: -; J: TRBJ2-6; V: TRBV5-1; size: -
DNA: TGTGCCAGTAGTACTCGGACAACGAACACCGGGGAGCTGTTTTTT; CDR3: CASSTRTTNTGELFF; D: -; J: TRBJ2-2; V: TRBV19; size: -
DNA: TGTGCCAGCAGCCCTCCGGGACAGCTCTATGGCTACACCTTC; CDR3: CASSPPGQLYGYTF; D: TRBD1; J: TRBJ1-2; V: TRBV7-9; size: once
DNA: TGTGCCAGCACTTGGGGGGGGGCGACAGATACGCAGTATTTT; CDR3: CASTWGGATDTQYF; D: -; J: TRBJ2-3; V: TRBV6-6; size: -
DNA: TGTGCCAGCAGCTCTCCGGGTGTTTCTAAGAAGCAGTACTTC; CDR3: CASSSPGVSKKQYF; D: -; J: TRBJ2-7; V: TRBV6-5; size: -
DNA: TGTGCCAGCAGCTTAGGGACAGGGATTGATAGCAATCAGCCCCAGCATTTT; CDR3: CASSLGTGIDSNQPQHF; D: TRBD1; J: TRBJ1-5; V: TRBV7-9; size: -
DNA: TGTGCCAGCAGTACCGGGACAGGGGGCTATGGCTACACCTTC; CDR3: CASSTGTGGYGYTF; D: TRBD1; J: TRBJ1-2; V: TRBV6-4; size: -
DNA: TGTGCCAGCTCCGGGACAATCTACGAGCAGTACTTC; CDR3: CASSGTIYEQYF; D: -; J: TRBJ2-7; V: TRBV28; size: -
DNA: TGTGCCAGCTCACCAGGCGACAGACTCACAGATACGCAGTATTTT; CDR3: CASSPGDRLTDTQYF; D: -; J: TRBJ2-3; V: TRBV18; size: -
DNA: TGTGCCAGCAGTGAACAGGGAAGGCCCTACGAGCAGTACTTC; CDR3: CASSEQGRPYEQYF; D: -; J: TRBJ2-7; V: TRBV5-6; size: -
DNA: TGCGCCAGCAGCGCAGAACTAGCGGGAGGGAAAAACATTCAGTACTTC; CDR3: CASSAELAGGKNIQYF; D: TRBD2; J: TRBJ2-4; V: TRBV5-1; size: -
DNA: TGTGCCAGCAGTTTATTCCCAGGGAACAATGAGCAGTTCTTC; CDR3: CASSLFPGNNEQFF; D: -; J: TRBJ2-1; V: TRBV27; size: few
DNA: TGTGCCAGCACCGGGACTTCCAATCAGCCCCAGCATTTT; CDR3: CASTGTSNQPQHF; D: -; J: TRBJ1-5; V: TRBV25-1; size: -
DNA: TGCGCCAGCAGCCGGTCGAGGTGGATGAACACTGAAGCTTTCTTT; CDR3: CASSRSRWMNTEAFF; D: -; J: TRBJ1-1; V: TRBV4-3; size: -
DNA: TGTGCCAGCAGCCGGACAGGGATTGCAGATACGCAGTATTTT; CDR3: CASSRTGIADTQYF; D: TRBD1; J: TRBJ2-3; V: TRBV7-3; size: -
DNA: TGTGCCAGCTCACCTTCCGGACTAGCGGGAGGGCAGACCCAGTACTTC; CDR3: CASSPSGLAGGQTQYF; D: TRBD2; J: TRBJ2-5; V: TRBV18; size: -
DNA: TGTGCCAGCAGTCCACAACCATCCCTGAAGGGCTACACCTTC; CDR3: CASSPQPSLKGYTF; D: -; J: TRBJ1-2; V: TRBV28; size: -
DNA: TGTGCCAGCAGCTCTCGGACTAGCGGGAGGGCCTTGGGAGATACGCAGTATTTT; CDR3: CASSSRTSGRALGDTQYF; D: TRBD2; J: TRBJ2-3; V: TRBV7-9; size: once
DNA: TGTGCCAGCAGCTTGTGGGCAGGTGGCTACACCTTC; CDR3: CASSLWAGGYTF; D: -; J: TRBJ1-2; V: TRBV5-8; size: -
DNA: TGTGCCAGCTCAGCTAACGCGGGGGTAGGCCAAGAGACCCAGTACTTC; CDR3: CASSANAGVGQETQYF; D: TRBD2; J: TRBJ2-5; V: TRBV18; size: -
DNA: TGCAGTGCGACAGGGACAGATACGCAGTATTTT; CDR3: CSATGTDTQYF; D: TRBD1; J: TRBJ2-3; V: TRBV20-1; size: -
DNA: TGTGCCAGCAGCTTGGATTCTGGTTTTCGCGCGGCGAAGACCCAGTACTTC; CDR3: CASSLDSGFRAAKTQYF; D: -; J: TRBJ2-5; V: TRBV5-6; size: once
DNA: TGTGCCAGCAGCGAAGGGGGACAGGGCTCCGAGCAGTACTTC; CDR3: CASSEGGQGSEQYF; D: TRBD1; J: TRBJ2-7; V: TRBV2; size: -
DNA: TGTGCCAGCAGTAAGCGGGGAACAGACACAGATACGCAGTATTTT; CDR3: CASSKRGTDTDTQYF; D: TRBD2; J: TRBJ2-3; V: TRBV2; size: few
DNA: TGTGCCAGCAGCTTACAGGGACAGGGGACGAGGGGCTACACCTTC; CDR3: CASSLQGQGTRGYTF; D: TRBD1; J: TRBJ1-2; V: TRBV7-2; size: -
DNA: TGCGCCAGCAGTGACGGGACAGGGGCCCCCGGAGAGCAGTACTTC; CDR3: CASSDGTGAPGEQYF; D: TRBD1; J: TRBJ2-7; V: TRBV10-1; size: -
DNA: TGTGCCAGCAGCTTCACCGAGACAGATACGCAGTATTTT; CDR3: CASSFTETDTQYF; D: -; J: TRBJ2-3; V: TRBV7-2; size: -
DNA: TGTGCCAGCAGTTTAAGGGGGACGGGTGAGCAGTACTTC; CDR3: CASSLRGTGEQYF; D: -; J: TRBJ2-7; V: TRBV27; size: -
DNA: TGTGCCAGCAGCTTCAGTGGCAAGACCTACGAGCAGTACTTC; CDR3: CASSFSGKTYEQYF; D: -; J: TRBJ2-7; V: TRBV5-4; size: -
DNA: TGTGCCAGCAGCGCAGGACTCTCCGAAGGGCCCGGGGAGCTGTTTTTT; CDR3: CASSAGLSEGPGELFF; D: -; J: TRBJ2-2; V: TRBV9; size: -
DNA: TGTGCCATTCCGGCTGGGGGGGGCTTCCGAGAGACCCAGTACTTC; CDR3: CAIPAGGGFRETQYF; D: -; J: TRBJ2-5; V: TRBV2; size: -
DNA: TGTGCCAGCAGAATACAGGGTTCGGGGGAGCAGTACTTC; CDR3: CASRIQGSGEQYF; D: -; J: TRBJ2-7; V: TRBV28; size: -
DNA: TGTGCCAGCAGCTTTGGCTATGGCGGACAGACCGGGGAGCTGTTTTTT; CDR3: CASSFGYGGQTGELFF; D: -; J: TRBJ2-2; V: TRBV5-6; size: -
DNA: TGTGCCAGCAGCGCGGACAACTCCTACAATGAGCAGTTCTTC; CDR3: CASSADNSYNEQFF; D: -; J: TRBJ2-1; V: TRBV7-2; size: once
DNA: TGTGCCACCAGCACACGACAGGGGACCCAGTACTTC; CDR3: CATSTRQGTQYF; D: TRBD1; J: TRBJ2-5; V: TRBV15; size: -